The clone carrying this T cell receptor (beta chain) has a handful of counts. This entry belongs to a study of CD8+ T cells in alopecia areata. The authors extracted RNA and reverse transcribed it into cDNA as the sequencing template. The method was immunoSEQ multiplex PCR; TCRdb's version includes in-frame clones alone and lacks a portion of them. The data hold more than 90,000 clones, with about three fifths observed a single time. The sample's treatment: oral pan-JAK inhibitor, 5-10 mg twice daily. The CDR3 sequence is 14 residues long. V was clipped by 3 bases and J by 0 bases, with 9 bases between them. CDR1 and CDR2 from the germline V gene are SQVTM and ANQGSEA.

V gene TRBV29-1 combines with J gene TRBJ2-1; D is possibly TRBD2 (5 bases). The origin of this receptor is a human donor with alopecia areata. The sample consisted of CD8+ T cells sorted from blood, taken at week 4, from a patient treated with tofacitinib. In DNA form, the CDR3 reads TGCAGCGTTGACGAGGGAAGCTCCTACAATGAGCAGTTCTTC. Translated, it gives CSVDEGSSYNEQFF.